This T cell receptor (beta chain) stems from a study of T cells in Graves' hyperthyroidism and ophthalmopathy. The study, taken as a whole, reports: Blood also contained most expanded thyroid clonotypes above 0.001.

Trimming removed 3 bases from V and 0 bases from J, with 20 bases in between. The length of the CDR3 is 18 residues. This clonotype showed up many times. What it binds is not known. RNA transcripts provided the source from which TCR beta CDR3 regions were amplified. TCR CDR3 regions were first amplified by RT-PCR with HTBI primers. TCRdb independently ran MiXCR on the multiplex PCR reads; one entry per CDR3 protein. Counted here are approximately 400,000 distinct CDR3 sequences, around 15% occurring once; the ten biggest clones make up around 20%. Sequencing was performed on blood. The gene calls are TRBV12-3 or TRBV12-4 and TRBJ1-1; D might be TRBD1 (6 bases). The clonotype was recovered from a woman in her twenties or thirties with Graves' ophthalmopathy. CDR3 loop: CASSLAGQGPLLNTEAFF. The CDR3 nucleotides are TGTGCCAGCAGTTTGGCCGGTCAGGGGCCTTTATTGAACACTGAAGCTTTCTTT.